The following is a T cell receptor beta chain sequence with its context. The clone's antigen remains unknown. No clone much larger than this one lies a single base away; base qualities are absent. The trial excluded patients who had a history of autoimmune disease or were on systemic immunosuppression. Peripheral blood for TCR sequencing was drawn from every dose cohort at baseline, at cycle 4 day 1 and at cycle 7 day 1. The samples were taken from a phase I, first-in-human, multicenter, open-label dose-escalation trial of ivuxolimab. Adults with locally advanced or metastatic melanoma, renal cell carcinoma, hepatocellular carcinoma or head and neck squamous cell carcinoma were enrolled in the trial. CD4+ and CD8+ T cells were sorted separately from peripheral blood before TCR sequencing. This entry belongs to a study of OX40 agonist ivuxolimab in advanced cancers. Broadly, across the study: Ivuxolimab was an agonistic, fully human IgG2 monoclonal antibody directed against OX40 (CD134), a costimulatory receptor. Intravenous ivuxolimab was administered to patients every 2 weeks at six dose levels: 0.01, 0.1, 0.3, 1.5, 3 and 10 mg/kg. Among the 50 to 55 dose-escalation patients, some 20 had hepatocellular carcinoma, approximately 15 melanoma, 9 renal cell carcinoma and 9 head and neck cancer. A male proportion of about 79% and a mean age of 60 years, ranging from 23 to 79, were recorded for the dose-escalation cohort. Patients were allowed to have had prior anti-PD-1, anti-PD-L1 or anti-CTLA-4 therapy, and 40% of the dose-escalation patients had been treated with checkpoint inhibitors. Partial responses occurred in three dose-escalation patients: two with cutaneous melanoma and one with hepatocellular carcinoma. The point of sequencing TCRbeta in the periphery was to test whether ivuxolimab changed TCR sequence diversity and drove clonal T-cell expansion. The monotherapy dose-escalation portion (N of about 50 patients) of the phase I ivuxolimab trial is reported in the paper. The research as a whole found: After ivuxolimab, expanded clones were on average more numerous among CD8+ T cells than among CD4+ T cells. Low levels of normalized T-cell clonal expansion were also seen in some patients who did not respond. The antigen specificity of the clonally expanded peripheral T cells was not determined. In the 0.1-3.0 mg/kg groups, partial responders had among the lowest normalized peripheral clonal expansion, particularly in CD8+ T cells. Clonal expansion of both CD4+ and CD8+ blood T cells was observed from baseline to week 6 at doses 0.1 to 3.0 mg/kg.

For sequencing of the TCRbeta CDR3 region, genomic DNA was extracted from the sorted cells. TCRbeta CDR3 regions were sequenced using the immunoSEQ Assay. The source is immuneACCESS, and TCRdb retained only in-frame sequences with V and J called. Part of the clones is not carried over; for the studies checked, unresolved V genes explain less than half of this, and the remainder is unexplained. Counted in this sample were 75,000 to 95,000 clones; more than 70% of them appeared once. Roughly 4.5% of the sample is taken by the ten largest. Compared with germline, V lacks 1 base and J lacks 5 bases; bases without a gene match: 7. The CDR3 has 15 amino acids, counting the end cysteine and phenylalanine. The sequence is cut down to CDR3 DNA, 45 bases in frame from base 1. CDR1 SGDLS and CDR2 YYNGEE were looked up in the germline V gene.

This specimen consisted of CD4+ or CD8+ T cells sorted from blood, obtained in a trial of the OX40 agonist ivuxolimab. The chain is assembled from TRBV9 and TRBJ2-5, and TRBD2 aligns with 8 junction nucleotides. The TCR was taken from an adult with an advanced solid tumor such as melanoma, head and neck, liver or kidney cancer. The DNA sequence is given as TGTGCCAGCAGCGTATTTAGCGGGATTATGGAGACCCAGTACTTC. Protein translation: CASSVFSGIMETQYF.